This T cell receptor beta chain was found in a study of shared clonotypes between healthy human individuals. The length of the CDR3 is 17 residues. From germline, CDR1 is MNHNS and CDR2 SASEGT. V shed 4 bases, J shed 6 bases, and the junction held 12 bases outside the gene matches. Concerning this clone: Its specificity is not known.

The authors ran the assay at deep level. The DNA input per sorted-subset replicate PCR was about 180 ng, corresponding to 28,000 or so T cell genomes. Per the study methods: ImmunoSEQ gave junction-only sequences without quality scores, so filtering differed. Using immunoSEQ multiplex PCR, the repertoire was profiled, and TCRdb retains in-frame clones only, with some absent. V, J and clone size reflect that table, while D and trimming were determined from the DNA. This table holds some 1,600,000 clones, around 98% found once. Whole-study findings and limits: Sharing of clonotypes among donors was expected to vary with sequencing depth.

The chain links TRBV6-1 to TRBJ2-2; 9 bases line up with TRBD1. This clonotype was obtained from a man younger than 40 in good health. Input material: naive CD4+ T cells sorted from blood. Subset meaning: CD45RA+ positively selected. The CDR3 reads CASSGPRDRVYAGELFF. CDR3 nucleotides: TGTGCCAGCAGTGGCCCGAGGGACAGGGTCTATGCCGGGGAGCTGTTTTTT.